A selection of T cell receptor beta chains follows, all from one sample in a study of CD8 T cells in ankylosing spondylitis. TCRdb re-derived calls from the 5' RACE reads in MiXCR, one entry per CDR3 protein. Here the sample spans about 130,000 distinct CDR3 sequences, around 6.6% being singletons. Sequencing used blood, either unsorted or a sorted T cell fraction (not recorded which). Every receptor here comes from a female donor with ankylosing spondylitis or in good health (not recorded which). Each CDR3 is given with its conserved first and last residue. The order of the fields is V gene, J gene, clone size, D gene, CDR3 protein, CDR3 DNA. A D gene is named only where the DNA matches it firmly. Part of the rows lack a size; the others show once, few, many or a class for expanded clones.

V: TRBV4-3; J: TRBJ1-2; size: few; D: .; CDR3: CASSHPPGRAGGYTF; DNA: TGCGCCAGCAGCCATCCCCCGGGCAGGGCAGGTGGCTACACCTTC
V: TRBV20-1; J: TRBJ2-5; size: many; D: .; CDR3: CSAIYRQETQYF; DNA: TGCAGTGCCATCTACCGCCAAGAGACCCAGTACTTC
V: TRBV6-1; J: TRBJ1-2; size: .; D: TRBD1; CDR3: CASSKPGQGIYGYTF; DNA: TGTGCCAGCAGTAAGCCGGGACAGGGGATCTATGGCTACACCTTC
V: TRBV4-2; J: TRBJ1-4; size: many; D: .; CDR3: CASSQDLRVRDEKLFF; DNA: TGTGCCAGCAGCCAAGATCTTCGTGTAAGGGATGAAAAACTGTTTTTT
V: TRBV29-1; J: TRBJ1-1; size: many; D: .; CDR3: CSVQSDPNTEAFF; DNA: TGCAGCGTTCAGTCCGACCCGAACACTGAAGCTTTCTTT
V: TRBV12-3/TRBV12-4; J: TRBJ2-3; size: many; D: .; CDR3: CASSLRAGSDTQYF; DNA: TGTGCCAGCAGTTTACGGGCAGGGTCAGATACGCAGTATTTT
V: TRBV20-1; J: TRBJ2-7; size: many; D: .; CDR3: CSQYRIYEQYF; DNA: TGCAGCCAGTACAGGATCTACGAGCAGTACTTC
V: TRBV6-2/TRBV6-3; J: TRBJ1-5; size: .; D: TRBD1; CDR3: CASSPWSVGTGKNQPQHF; DNA: TGTGCCAGCAGTCCCTGGTCGGTAGGGACAGGGAAAAATCAGCCCCAGCATTTT
V: TRBV6-7; J: TRBJ1-2; size: many; D: TRBD1; CDR3: CASSYFPPDRENGYTF; DNA: TGTGCCAGCAGTTACTTTCCCCCCGACAGGGAAAACGGCTACACCTTC
V: TRBV25-1; J: TRBJ2-3; size: many; D: .; CDR3: CASSERFGRASADTQYF; DNA: TGTGCCAGCAGTGAAAGGTTTGGCCGGGCGAGCGCAGATACGCAGTATTTT
V: TRBV2; J: TRBJ1-2; size: few; D: TRBD1; CDR3: CASSGTGGFYGYTF; DNA: TGTGCCAGCAGTGGGACAGGGGGCTTCTATGGCTACACCTTC
V: TRBV7-9; J: TRBJ1-2; size: once; D: .; CDR3: CASSLGGGSNYDYTF; DNA: TGTGCCAGCAGCTTAGGGGGGGGATCCAACTATGACTACACCTTC
V: TRBV5-1; J: TRBJ2-3; size: few; D: .; CDR3: CASSSGTTQIGTQYF; DNA: TGCGCCAGCAGCTCCGGGACGACACAGATTGGTACGCAGTATTTT
V: TRBV7-6; J: TRBJ1-3; size: many; D: .; CDR3: CASSLEADSGNTIYF; DNA: TGTGCCAGCAGCCTCGAGGCCGACTCTGGAAACACCATATATTTT
V: TRBV7-3; J: TRBJ2-2; size: many; D: .; CDR3: CASSREPDRHTGELFF; DNA: TGTGCCAGCAGCCGAGAACCGGACAGACACACCGGGGAGCTGTTTTTT
V: TRBV7-3; J: TRBJ2-1; size: many; D: TRBD1; CDR3: CASSFIGQGANEQFF; DNA: TGTGCCAGCAGCTTTATAGGACAGGGGGCCAATGAGCAGTTCTTC
V: TRBV6-1; J: TRBJ2-1; size: many; D: TRBD1; CDR3: CASRHRGEQFF; DNA: TGTGCCAGCAGACACAGGGGTGAGCAGTTCTTC
V: TRBV5-1; J: TRBJ2-3; size: many; D: .; CDR3: CASSLMTVLSTDTQYF; DNA: TGCGCCAGCAGCTTGATGACGGTGCTCAGCACAGATACGCAGTATTTT
V: TRBV6-2/TRBV6-3; J: TRBJ1-1; size: many; D: .; CDR3: CASSLVGVNTEAFF; DNA: TGTGCCAGCAGCCTCGTGGGGGTGAACACTGAAGCTTTCTTT
V: TRBV30; J: TRBJ1-5; size: many; D: .; CDR3: CAWSGGLSNQPQHF; DNA: TGTGCCTGGAGTGGGGGCCTTAGCAATCAGCCCCAGCATTTT
V: TRBV7-8; J: TRBJ1-4; size: many; D: TRBD1; CDR3: CASSPILRTGGDEKLFF; DNA: TGTGCCAGCAGCCCGATACTGCGGACAGGGGGCGATGAAAAACTGTTTTTT
V: TRBV12-3/TRBV12-4; J: TRBJ2-1; size: many; D: TRBD1; CDR3: CASRRGQGDEQFF; DNA: TGTGCCAGCCGCCGTGGACAGGGTGATGAGCAGTTCTTC
V: TRBV5-4; J: TRBJ1-4; size: many; D: .; CDR3: CASSSAGYNEKLFF; DNA: TGTGCCAGCAGCTCCGCAGGGTACAATGAAAAACTGTTTTTT
V: TRBV7-9; J: TRBJ1-2; size: many; D: .; CDR3: CASSLAGAKYGYTF; DNA: TGTGCCAGCAGCTTAGCAGGGGCTAAATATGGCTACACCTTC
V: TRBV20-1; J: TRBJ2-1; size: .; D: .; CDR3: CSARDYGLRNEQFF; DNA: TGCAGTGCTAGAGATTACGGGTTACGGAATGAGCAGTTCTTC
V: TRBV2; J: TRBJ2-2; size: .; D: TRBD2; CDR3: CASSRGGRDTGELFF; DNA: TGTGCCAGCAGCCGGGGGGGGCGCGACACCGGGGAGCTGTTTTTT
V: TRBV5-1; J: TRBJ1-2; size: many; D: .; CDR3: CASSSTTGNSNGYTF; DNA: TGCGCCAGCAGCTCAACAACCGGGAATTCTAATGGCTACACCTTC
V: TRBV6-5; J: TRBJ1-6; size: many; D: TRBD1; CDR3: CASSLRSGQGGNSPLHF; DNA: TGTGCCAGCAGTCTACGGTCTGGACAGGGAGGGAATTCACCCCTCCACTTT
V: TRBV7-7; J: TRBJ2-7; size: .; D: TRBD1; CDR3: CASSGGTGQTYEQYF; DNA: TGTGCTAGCAGTGGCGGGACAGGACAAACCTACGAGCAGTACTTC
V: TRBV4-1; J: TRBJ1-2; size: few; D: .; CDR3: CASSQEGSGTGAGRNGYTF; DNA: TGCGCCAGCAGCCAAGAAGGGAGTGGGACTGGGGCGGGGAGGAATGGCTACACCTTC
V: TRBV29-1; J: TRBJ1-2; size: .; D: .; CDR3: CSAGTAPNTF; DNA: TGCAGCGCAGGGACGGCGCCGAACACCTTC
V: TRBV9; J: TRBJ1-1; size: once; D: .; CDR3: CASSVIAGNTEAFF; DNA: TGTGCCAGCAGCGTAATAGCAGGGAACACTGAAGCTTTCTTT
V: TRBV20-1; J: TRBJ2-1; size: many; D: .; CDR3: CSGASRGRNNEQFF; DNA: TGCAGTGGGGCTAGCCGGGGGAGGAACAATGAGCAGTTCTTC
V: TRBV20-1; J: TRBJ2-1; size: many; D: .; CDR3: CSAPTRSANEQFF; DNA: TGCAGTGCTCCGACCCGGTCGGCCAATGAGCAGTTCTTC
V: TRBV5-1; J: TRBJ1-1; size: many; D: TRBD1; CDR3: CASSLGRWEEGQKNTEAFF; DNA: TGCGCCAGCAGCTTGGGGCGTTGGGAAGAGGGACAGAAGAACACTGAAGCTTTCTTT
V: TRBV5-1; J: TRBJ1-3; size: many; D: .; CDR3: CASSLGQGGPGNTIYF; DNA: TGCGCCAGCAGCTTGGGCCAGGGAGGTCCTGGAAACACCATATATTTT
V: TRBV6-1; J: TRBJ1-2; size: many; D: .; CDR3: CASSTEGRSNYGYTF; DNA: TGTGCCAGCAGTACAGAGGGACGGAGTAACTATGGCTACACCTTC
V: TRBV4-2; J: TRBJ2-7; size: many; D: .; CDR3: CASSPGSDPYEQYF; DNA: TGTGCCAGCAGCCCCGGGTCTGATCCCTACGAGCAGTACTTC
V: TRBV6-1; J: TRBJ2-1; size: many; D: TRBD1; CDR3: CASIPTGGSYNEQFF; DNA: TGTGCCAGCATCCCAACAGGGGGCTCCTACAATGAGCAGTTCTTC
V: TRBV7-6; J: TRBJ2-7; size: many; D: TRBD1; CDR3: CASSLETGGGEQYF; DNA: TGTGCCAGCAGCTTAGAGACAGGGGGCGGCGAGCAGTACTTC
V: TRBV12-3/TRBV12-4; J: TRBJ1-4; size: many; D: TRBD1; CDR3: CASSPDRDNEKLFF; DNA: TGTGCCAGCAGCCCCGACAGGGATAATGAAAAACTGTTTTTT
V: TRBV9; J: TRBJ2-7; size: many; D: .; CDR3: CASSARDLGDEQYF; DNA: TGTGCCAGCAGCGCGCGGGATCTCGGAGACGAGCAGTACTTC
V: TRBV9; J: TRBJ2-7; size: many; D: TRBD1; CDR3: CASSPEGTGVIYEQYF; DNA: TGTGCCAGCAGCCCAGAGGGGACAGGGGTTATCTACGAGCAGTACTTC
V: TRBV4-1; J: TRBJ1-3; size: many; D: TRBD1; CDR3: CASSQDRGLGNTIYF; DNA: TGCGCCAGCAGCCAAGACAGGGGGCTCGGAAACACCATATATTTT
V: TRBV7-2; J: TRBJ2-1; size: many; D: .; CDR3: CASSFGNEQFF; DNA: TGTGCCAGCAGCTTCGGCAATGAGCAGTTCTTC
V: TRBV7-3; J: TRBJ1-1; size: many; D: .; CDR3: CASSSTGMNTEAFF; DNA: TGTGCCAGCAGCTCCACAGGGATGAACACTGAAGCTTTCTTT
V: TRBV12-3/TRBV12-4; J: TRBJ1-2; size: many; D: .; CDR3: CASNEQGRNYGYTF; DNA: TGTGCCAGCAACGAGCAGGGAAGGAACTATGGCTACACCTTC
V: TRBV4-3; J: TRBJ2-3; size: many; D: .; CDR3: CASSPDLLASGADTQYF; DNA: TGCGCCAGCAGCCCGGACCTTCTAGCGAGTGGGGCAGATACGCAGTATTTT
V: TRBV21-1; J: TRBJ1-4; size: many; D: .; CDR3: CASGFRGVREKLFF; DNA: TGTGCCAGCGGCTTTCGGGGGGTACGAGAAAAACTGTTTTTT
V: TRBV27; J: TRBJ1-5; size: many; D: .; CDR3: CASSPLAEANQPQHF; DNA: TGTGCCAGCAGTCCCCTCGCCGAGGCCAATCAGCCCCAGCATTTT
V: TRBV4-3; J: TRBJ2-1; size: many; D: TRBD2; CDR3: CASSPRLAGGDNNEQFF; DNA: TGCGCCAGCAGCCCAAGACTTGCGGGGGGCGATAACAATGAGCAGTTCTTC
V: TRBV6-1; J: TRBJ1-2; size: many; D: .; CDR3: CASSPGNTYGYTF; DNA: TGTGCCAGCAGTCCTGGGAACACCTATGGCTACACCTTC
V: TRBV7-2; J: TRBJ2-1; size: many; D: .; CDR3: CASSFGTSGLQFF; DNA: TGTGCCAGCAGCTTTGGCACATCGGGATTGCAGTTCTTC
V: TRBV7-9; J: TRBJ1-1; size: .; D: .; CDR3: CASSPQAVRNTEAFF; DNA: TGTGCCAGCTCTCCTCAGGCGGTAAGAAACACTGAAGCTTTCTTT
V: TRBV4-1; J: TRBJ1-2; size: many; D: .; CDR3: CASSQEAGVYGYTF; DNA: TGCGCCAGCAGCCAAGAGGCAGGGGTATATGGCTACACCTTC
V: TRBV20-1; J: TRBJ1-2; size: .; D: .; CDR3: CSAEGPRGYTF; DNA: TGCAGTGCGGAGGGACCGAGGGGCTACACCTTC
V: TRBV4-1; J: TRBJ1-6; size: many; D: .; CDR3: CASSLWAVNSPLHF; DNA: TGCGCCAGCAGCCTTTGGGCCGTAAATTCACCCCTCCACTTT
V: TRBV7-2; J: TRBJ1-4; size: many; D: .; CDR3: CASSLVRAANEKLFF; DNA: TGTGCCAGCAGCTTAGTTCGTGCTGCTAATGAAAAACTGTTTTTT